This TCR beta chain was recorded in a study of T cells in Graves' hyperthyroidism and ophthalmopathy. General study findings and limits: Most clonotypes expanded in thyroid above 0.001 were likewise present in blood. Ophthalmopathy was distinguished from stable hyperthyroidism by 13 V-J signatures.

Amplified TCR beta CDR3 regions derived from RNA transcripts. HTBI primers were the set used in a first-round RT-PCR of the TCR CDR3. MiXCR, run by TCRdb on the multiplex PCR reads, gives a single entry per CDR3 protein. Of approximately 300,000 distinct CDR3 sequences listed, about a sixth are singletons. Trimming at V came to 3 bases and at J to 3 bases, leaving 4 bases not matched to a gene. The CDR3 is 16 residues long. CDR1 is PRHDT, CDR2 FYEKMQ, per germline (reference sequence). Of note for this clonotype: Its antigen is undetermined.

This TCR derives from a woman aged 60-70 years with Graves' ophthalmopathy. Source material: blood. The chain employs TRBV13 and TRBJ2-3; TRBD2 aligns across 12 bases. This chain's CDR3 is CASSFLAGGYTDTQYF. In nucleotides, the CDR3 is TGTGCCAGCAGCTTCCTAGCGGGGGGGTATACAGATACGCAGTATTTT.